This TCR beta chain was profiled in a study of blood T cell repertoires in COVID-19. Looking at the study overall: Whether acute or convalescent, the COVID-19 samples came from the United States, Italy and Spain. T cells, B-cell-depleted T cells, or PBMCs supplied cDNA or gDNA.

Those enrolled in Seattle joined during active infection and were followed longitudinally afterward. Germline values: CDR1 KGHSH, CDR2 LQKENI. CDR3 length: 15 amino acids. J gave up 6 bases and V 3 bases, and 5 bases lay outside the gene matches. Per the original data handling: How many nucleated cells were present was estimated from reference gene primer amplification. The data were produced by immunoSEQ multiplex PCR, yet TCRdb's version contains in-frame clones alone and is incomplete. V and J calls and clone size come straight from that table; D and trimming were deduced from the DNA. This sample yields roughly 300,000 clones, of which approximately 84% are seen a single time; 1.4% to 1.5% belongs to the top ten.

This receptor was identified in a human donor with COVID-19, enrolled during active disease. The donor label of this sample is uncertain. Sequenced material: peripheral blood. This rearrangement joins TRBV18 to TRBJ2-1; 10 nucleotides line up with TRBD2. CDR3: CASSPTRTSGNEQFF. The CDR3 DNA follows: TGTGCCAGCTCACCGACACGGACTAGCGGCAATGAGCAGTTCTTC.